Sequencing of this TCR beta chain was carried out in a study of Tregs in tolerant kidney transplant recipients. Sequencing used immunoSEQ multiplex PCR; TCRdb keeps in-frame clones, though not all of them. The sample records tens of thousands of clones, around 90% being singletons. The CDR3 has 14 residues. The germline V gene has CDR1 SNHLY and CDR2 FYNNEI. V lost 4 bases and J 6 bases, leaving 16 bases between the germline ends. The receptor's source is a human donor who received a combined kidney and bone marrow transplant. The sequencing here drew on Tregs from blood, taken before the transplant. V usage is TRBV2 and J usage is TRBJ2-7; D possibly corresponds to TRBD2 (5 bases). The CDR3 is CASSGPSHRGEQYF. Written as DNA, the CDR3 is TGTGCCAGCAGTGGGCCTAGCCACCGCGGCGAGCAGTACTTC.